The TCR beta chain described here comes from a study of identical twins. Germline V gene lookup returns CDR1 DFQATT and CDR2 SNEGSKA (reference sequence). Between the trimmed V and J ends, which lost 1 base and 0 bases, there was a span of 6 bases. This CDR3 has 13 amino acids. Healthy Caucasians alone served as donors. A remark on this clonotype: Its antigen is unknown.

In TCRdb, the 5' RACE reads were re-called with MiXCR into one record per CDR3 protein. The sample consists of about 700,000 distinct CDR3 sequences, 8.6% of them appearing once. Study observations and caveats: While abundant cord blood beta clonotypes carried fewer insertions, memory repertoires showed no such pattern. Models underestimated how often monozygotic twins shared out-of-frame TCR alpha.

These sequences were also reported in another study, on yellow fever vaccine responses in identical twins.

J is TRBJ2-5 and V is TRBV20-1; D uncertain. The sequence was collected from a woman between 18 and 29 years old in good health. The sequenced sample was PBMCs. In DNA, the CDR3 is TGCAGTGCTAGAGCGGCTAACCAAGAGACCCAGTACTTC. This codes for CSARAANQETQYF.